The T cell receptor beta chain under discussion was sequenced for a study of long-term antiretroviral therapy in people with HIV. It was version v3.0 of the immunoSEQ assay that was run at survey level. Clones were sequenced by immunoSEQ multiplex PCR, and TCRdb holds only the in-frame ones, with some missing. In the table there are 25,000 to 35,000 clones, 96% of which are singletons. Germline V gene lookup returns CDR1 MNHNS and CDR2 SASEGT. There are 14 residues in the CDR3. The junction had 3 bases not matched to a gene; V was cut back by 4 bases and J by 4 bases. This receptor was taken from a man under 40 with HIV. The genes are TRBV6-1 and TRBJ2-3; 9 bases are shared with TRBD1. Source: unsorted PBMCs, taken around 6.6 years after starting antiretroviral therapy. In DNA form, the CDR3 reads TGTGCCAGCAGTGCAACAGGGGGCTCAGATACGCAGTATTTT. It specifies CASSATGGSDTQYF.